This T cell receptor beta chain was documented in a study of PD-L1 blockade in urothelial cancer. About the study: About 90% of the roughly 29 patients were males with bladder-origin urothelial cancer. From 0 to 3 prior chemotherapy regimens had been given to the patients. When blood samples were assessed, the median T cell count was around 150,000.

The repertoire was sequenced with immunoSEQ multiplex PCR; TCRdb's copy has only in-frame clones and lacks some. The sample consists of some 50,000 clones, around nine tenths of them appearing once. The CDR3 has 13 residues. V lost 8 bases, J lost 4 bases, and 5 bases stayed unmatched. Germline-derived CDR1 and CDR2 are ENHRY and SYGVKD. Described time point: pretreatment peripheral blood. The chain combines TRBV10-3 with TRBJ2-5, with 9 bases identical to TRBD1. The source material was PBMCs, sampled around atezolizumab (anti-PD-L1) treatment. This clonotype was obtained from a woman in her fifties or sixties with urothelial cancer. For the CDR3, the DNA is TGTGCCATCGGGACAGGGTTGGGAGAGACCCAGTACTTC. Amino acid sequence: CAIGTGLGETQYF.